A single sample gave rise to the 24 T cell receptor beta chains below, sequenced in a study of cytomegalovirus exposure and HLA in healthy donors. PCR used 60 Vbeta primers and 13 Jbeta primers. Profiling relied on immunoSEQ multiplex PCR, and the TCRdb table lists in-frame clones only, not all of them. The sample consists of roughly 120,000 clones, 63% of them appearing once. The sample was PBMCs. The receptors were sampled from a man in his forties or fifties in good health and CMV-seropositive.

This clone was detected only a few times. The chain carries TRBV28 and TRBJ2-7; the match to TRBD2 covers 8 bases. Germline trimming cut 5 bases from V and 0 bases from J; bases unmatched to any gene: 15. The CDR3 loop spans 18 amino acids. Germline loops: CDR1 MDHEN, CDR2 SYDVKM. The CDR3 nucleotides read TGTGCCAGCAGTCCTATGGTCGGTGCGGGAGGTTTCTCCTACGAGCAGTACTTC. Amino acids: CASSPMVGAGGFSYEQYF.

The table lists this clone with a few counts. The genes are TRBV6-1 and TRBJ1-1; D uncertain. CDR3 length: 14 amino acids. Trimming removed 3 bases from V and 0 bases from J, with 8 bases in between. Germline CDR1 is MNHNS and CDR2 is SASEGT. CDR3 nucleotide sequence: TGTGCCAGCAGTGATCCCCCATTGAACACTGAAGCTTTCTTT. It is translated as CASSDPPLNTEAFF.

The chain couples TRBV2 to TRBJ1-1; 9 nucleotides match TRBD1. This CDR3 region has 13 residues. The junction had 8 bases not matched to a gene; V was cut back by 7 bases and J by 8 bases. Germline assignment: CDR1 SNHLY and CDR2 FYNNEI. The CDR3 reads CASTGQGILEAFF. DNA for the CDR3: TGTGCCAGCACCGGACAGGGGATACTGGAAGCTTTCTTT.

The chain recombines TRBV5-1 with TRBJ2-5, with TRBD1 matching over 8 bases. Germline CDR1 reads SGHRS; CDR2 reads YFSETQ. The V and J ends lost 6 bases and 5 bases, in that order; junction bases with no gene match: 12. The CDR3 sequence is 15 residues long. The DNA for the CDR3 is TGCGCCAGCACGTACCAGACAGGGGTAGGGGAGACCCAGTACTTC. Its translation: CASTYQTGVGETQYF.

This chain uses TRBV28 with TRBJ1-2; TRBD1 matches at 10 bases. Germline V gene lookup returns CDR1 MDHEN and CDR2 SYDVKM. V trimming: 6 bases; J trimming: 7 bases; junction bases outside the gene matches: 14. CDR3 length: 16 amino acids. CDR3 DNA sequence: TGTGCCAGCAGGATAAGCATTGGACAGGGGGTTCTTGGCTACACCTTC. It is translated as CASRISIGQGVLGYTF.

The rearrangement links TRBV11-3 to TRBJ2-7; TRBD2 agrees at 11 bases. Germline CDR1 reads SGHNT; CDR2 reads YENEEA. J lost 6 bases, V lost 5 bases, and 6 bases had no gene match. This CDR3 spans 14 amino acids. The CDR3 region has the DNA TGTGCCAGCAGCCGCACCGGGACTAGCGGCGAGCAGTACTTC. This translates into CASSRTGTSGEQYF.

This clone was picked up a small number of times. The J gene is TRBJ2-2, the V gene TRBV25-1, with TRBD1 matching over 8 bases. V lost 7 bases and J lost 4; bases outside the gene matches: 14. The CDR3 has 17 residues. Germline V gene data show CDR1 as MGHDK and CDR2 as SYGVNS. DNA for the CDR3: TGTGCCAGCACCGACCCACAGGGGGATACGGCCACCGGGGAGCTGTTTTTT. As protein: CASTDPQGDTATGELFF.

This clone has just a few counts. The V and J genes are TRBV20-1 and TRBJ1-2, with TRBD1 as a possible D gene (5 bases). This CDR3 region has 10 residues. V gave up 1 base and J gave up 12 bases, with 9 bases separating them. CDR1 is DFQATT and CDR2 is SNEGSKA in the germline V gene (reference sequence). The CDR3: CSARGRVDTF. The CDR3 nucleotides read TGCAGTGCTAGAGGCAGGGTGGACACCTTC.

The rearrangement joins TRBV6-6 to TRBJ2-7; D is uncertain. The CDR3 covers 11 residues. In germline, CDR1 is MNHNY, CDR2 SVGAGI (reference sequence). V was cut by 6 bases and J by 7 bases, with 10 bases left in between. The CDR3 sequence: CASSPGREQYF. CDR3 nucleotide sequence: TGTGCCAGCAGCCCCGGCAGGGAGCAGTACTTC.

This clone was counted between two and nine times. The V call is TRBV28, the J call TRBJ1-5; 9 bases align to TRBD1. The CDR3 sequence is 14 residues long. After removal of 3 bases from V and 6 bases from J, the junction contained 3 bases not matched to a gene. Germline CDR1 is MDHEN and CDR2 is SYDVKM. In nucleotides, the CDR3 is TGTGCCAGCAGTTTTAGGGACAGGGTTCAGCCCCAGCATTTT. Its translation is CASSFRDRVQPQHF.

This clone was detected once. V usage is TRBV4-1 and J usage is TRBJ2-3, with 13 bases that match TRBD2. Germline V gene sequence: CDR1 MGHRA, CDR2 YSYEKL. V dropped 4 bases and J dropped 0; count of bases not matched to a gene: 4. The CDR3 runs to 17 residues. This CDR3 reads CASSRTSGGLSTDTQYF. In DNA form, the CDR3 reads TGCGCCAGCAGCCGGACTAGCGGGGGCCTCAGCACAGATACGCAGTATTTT.

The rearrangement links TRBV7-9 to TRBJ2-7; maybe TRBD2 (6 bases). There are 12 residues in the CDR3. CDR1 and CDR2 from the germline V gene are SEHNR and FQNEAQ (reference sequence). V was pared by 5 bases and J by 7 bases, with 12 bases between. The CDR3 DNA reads TGTGCCAGCAGCCCTACTAGCCAGGAGCAGTACTTC. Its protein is CASSPTSQEQYF.

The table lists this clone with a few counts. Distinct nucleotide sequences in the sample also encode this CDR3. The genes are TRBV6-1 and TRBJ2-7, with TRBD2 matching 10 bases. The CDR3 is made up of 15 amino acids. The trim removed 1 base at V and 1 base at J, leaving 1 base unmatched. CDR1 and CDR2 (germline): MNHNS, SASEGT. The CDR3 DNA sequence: TGTGCCAGCAGTGAAGGGACTAGCGGTTCCTACGAGCAGTACTTC. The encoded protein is CASSEGTSGSYEQYF.

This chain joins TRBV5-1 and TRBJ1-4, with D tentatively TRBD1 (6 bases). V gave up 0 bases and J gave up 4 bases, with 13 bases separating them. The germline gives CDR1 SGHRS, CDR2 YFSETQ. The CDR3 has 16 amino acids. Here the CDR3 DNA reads TGCGCCAGCAGCTTGGCGTTGAGGGGGTTTAATGAAAAACTGTTTTTT. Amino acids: CASSLALRGFNEKLFF.

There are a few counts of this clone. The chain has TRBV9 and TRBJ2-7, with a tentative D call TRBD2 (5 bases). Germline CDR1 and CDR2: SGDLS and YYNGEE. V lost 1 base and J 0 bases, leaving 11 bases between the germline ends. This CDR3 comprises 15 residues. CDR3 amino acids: CASSVTADHSYEQYF. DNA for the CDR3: TGTGCCAGCAGCGTAACAGCGGACCACTCCTACGAGCAGTACTTC.

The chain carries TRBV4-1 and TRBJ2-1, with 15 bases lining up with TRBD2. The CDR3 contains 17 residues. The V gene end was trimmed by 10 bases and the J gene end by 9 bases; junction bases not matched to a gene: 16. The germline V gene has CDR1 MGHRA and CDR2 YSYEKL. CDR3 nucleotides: TGCGCCACCGGGGGACTAGCGGGGGGCCGCAGAGGGGGTGAGCAGTTCTTC. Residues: CATGGLAGGRRGGEQFF.

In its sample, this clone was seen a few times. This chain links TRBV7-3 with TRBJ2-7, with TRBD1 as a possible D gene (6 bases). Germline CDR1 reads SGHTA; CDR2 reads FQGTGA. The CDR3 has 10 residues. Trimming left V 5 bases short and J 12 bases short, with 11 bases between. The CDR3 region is CASSPTGPYF. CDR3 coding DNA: TGTGCCAGCAGCCCGACAGGACCGTACTTC.

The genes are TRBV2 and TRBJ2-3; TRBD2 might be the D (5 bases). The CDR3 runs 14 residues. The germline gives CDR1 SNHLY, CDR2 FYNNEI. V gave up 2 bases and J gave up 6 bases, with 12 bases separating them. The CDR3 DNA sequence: TGTGCCAGCAGTGAATTAATGGGAGCTGATACGCAGTATTTT. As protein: CASSELMGADTQYF.

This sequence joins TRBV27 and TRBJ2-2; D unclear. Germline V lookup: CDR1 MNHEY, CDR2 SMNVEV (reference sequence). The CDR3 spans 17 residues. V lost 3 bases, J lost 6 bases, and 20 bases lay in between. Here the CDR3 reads CASSFETGPRRAGELFF. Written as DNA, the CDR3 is TGTGCCAGCAGTTTCGAGACCGGCCCGCGGCGAGCCGGGGAGCTGTTTTTT.

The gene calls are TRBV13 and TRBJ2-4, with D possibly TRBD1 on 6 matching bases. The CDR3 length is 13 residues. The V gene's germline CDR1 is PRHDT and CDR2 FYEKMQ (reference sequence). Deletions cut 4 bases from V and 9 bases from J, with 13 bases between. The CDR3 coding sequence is TGTGCCAGCAGCTCTGGACAGTTCGGCATTCAGTACTTC. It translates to CASSSGQFGIQYF.

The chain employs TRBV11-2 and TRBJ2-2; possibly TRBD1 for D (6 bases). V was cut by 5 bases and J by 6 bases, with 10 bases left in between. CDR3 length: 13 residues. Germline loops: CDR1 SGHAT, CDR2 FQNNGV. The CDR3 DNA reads TGTGCCAGCAGCCCACAGGGTCCCGGGGAGCTGTTTTTT. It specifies CASSPQGPGELFF.

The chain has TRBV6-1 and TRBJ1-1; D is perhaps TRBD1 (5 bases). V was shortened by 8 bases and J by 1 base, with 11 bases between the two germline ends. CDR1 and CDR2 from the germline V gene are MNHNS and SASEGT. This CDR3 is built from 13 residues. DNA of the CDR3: TGTGCCAGCCTACAGGCCGGGAACACTGAAGCTTTCTTT. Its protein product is CASLQAGNTEAFF.

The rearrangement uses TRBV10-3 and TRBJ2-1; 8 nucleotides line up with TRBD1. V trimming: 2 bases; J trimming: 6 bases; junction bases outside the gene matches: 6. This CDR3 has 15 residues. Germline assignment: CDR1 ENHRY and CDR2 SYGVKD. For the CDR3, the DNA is TGTGCCATCAGTGAGGCCCCAACAGGGGGCAATGAGCAGTTCTTC. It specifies CAISEAPTGGNEQFF.

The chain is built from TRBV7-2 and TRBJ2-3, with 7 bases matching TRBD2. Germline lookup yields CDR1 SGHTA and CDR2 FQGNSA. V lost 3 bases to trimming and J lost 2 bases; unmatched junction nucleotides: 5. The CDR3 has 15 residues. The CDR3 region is CASSFQTSYTDTQYF. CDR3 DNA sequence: TGTGCCAGCAGCTTTCAGACTAGCTACACAGATACGCAGTATTTT.